This entry is about one TCR beta chain. Its antigen has not been determined. The conserved closing phenylalanine or tryptophan is absent in this CDR3, likely reflecting a read error. The CDR3 numbers 11 amino acids, ends counted. Only the CDR3 DNA stays, 33 bases, in frame from base 1. Based on the germline V gene, the CDR1 and CDR2 sequences are SGHAT and FQNNGV. TCRbeta-specific cDNA was reverse-transcribed from 500 ng total RNA using a constant-region primer and ProtoScript II reverse transcriptase. Construction of the TCRbeta libraries relied on three nested rounds of multiplex PCR, following a slightly modified ARM-PCR procedure. Each of the first two PCR rounds ran for approximately 10 cycles using multiplex TRBV1-TRBV30 forward primers together with a Cbeta reverse primer. Sample barcodes and Illumina adapters were attached in a final 25-cycle PCR using Deep VentR polymerase. Before sequencing, amplicons between 200 and 500 bp were purified from gel using a QIAquick gel extraction kit. An Illumina HiSeq 2500 was used to sequence the TCRbeta amplicons, generating 250-bp paired-end reads. In the paper's pipeline: Reads were quality-trimmed with Trimmomatic v0.33, and paired reads were merged with FLASH v1.2.11 to recover full CDR3 sequences. V, D and J germline segments were assigned to the rearranged TCRbeta sequences using MiGEC v1.2.1b. VDJtools v1.0.0 computed clonotype statistics and Shannon-Wiener diversity indices. Except for diversity analysis, only each sample's 250 most abundant clonotypes were used in subsequent analyses to reduce sampling bias. The public reads were reprocessed in TCRdb via fastp at Q25 and MiXCR, keeping in-frame beta chains. CDR3 protein duplicates are merged, each entry listing the most common genes and DNA. The V and J calls, along with clone size, are taken from TCRdb and not from the paper's own processing. The sample table records 330,000 or so distinct CDR3 sequences; less than 75% of these occur just once. Jointly, the top ten make up about 6.1% of the sample.

Blood RNA was extracted from unsorted whole blood using TRIzol reagent, and germline DNA was obtained with the DNeasy Blood & Tissue kit. At the time of sampling, the patients were treatment-naive and had chronic HBV infection. Before surgery, approximately 3.8 milliliters of peripheral blood were drawn into K2EDTA tubes. The data were obtained in a study of tumor-infiltrating lymphocytes in primary liver carcinoma (dated by TCRdb to 2016 to 2017). Regarding the research as a whole: Surgical resection was performed in China between late 2015 and early 2016 on about five patients with histopathologically diagnosed primary liver carcinoma. Of the five patients (three men and two women, aged 30 to 69 years), four had hepatocellular carcinoma and one had combined HCC and intrahepatic cholangiocarcinoma. The tumors of the five patients were staged as T1-T3 N0M0, with maximum diameters ranging from roughly 4.2 to 10 cm. Each sample produced roughly 3.65 to 7.5 million productive TCRbeta reads, and read depth showed no significant difference between tissue types. For each liver tumor, the study sampled five regions along with adjacent normal tissue and blood, and applied TCRbeta repertoire sequencing, expression microarrays and whole-exome sequencing. TCRbeta repertoire sequencing covered 35 specimens from 5 patients: 25 or so tumor regions, 5 adjacent noncancerous liver tissues and 5 peripheral blood samples. High reproducibility was observed for the technical replicate repertoires, with mean shared-clone rates roughly 0.87 and correlation coefficients above 0.95.

What the research found in general, with its limitations: Repertoire overlap was higher between tumor regions (mean roughly 35%) than tumor-adjacent (approximately 17%) or tumor-blood (14%) pairs, consistent with antigen-driven expansion. Only the TCR beta chain was sequenced, which likely underestimates true repertoire diversity because unpaired alpha chains were not captured. A significantly larger repertoire fraction was made up by the top 250 clones in tumors than in blood (p = 0.039). The study included only a few patients, and the authors note findings should be validated in a larger study. Since the samples were bulk and unsorted, there was no way to compare CD4+ and CD8+ T cell repertoires.

Material for sequencing was peripheral blood. The sequence derives from a man aged 35 to 55 with primary liver carcinoma and hepatitis B virus infection. Rearrangement joined TRBV11-2 to TRBJ2-5, with the D gene not confidently named. The CDR3 here reads CAGSEQETQYI. DNA sequence: TGTGCCGGCAGCGAACAAGAGACCCAGTACATC.